These 17 T cell receptor beta chains were all obtained from the same sample, sequenced in a study of T cell responses to AZD1222 COVID-19 vaccine (dated by TCRdb to the early 2020s). Read against the paper, the sample's time point label means: sample from adult after SARS-CoV-2 infection, after symptom onset. The protocol used for the library was the immunoSEQ multiplex PCR assay. TCRdb mirrors the immuneACCESS table, restricted to in-frame sequences. Some clones are absent from its copies; in checked studies, under half trace to an unresolved V gene, and the reason for the others is unknown. This sample lists about 150,000 clones; 75% to 90% were detected once. Approximately 7% of the sample goes to the ten largest clones. The source was peripheral blood, collected after recovery from COVID-19. The receptors were sampled from an adult who had recovered from COVID-19.

The J gene is TRBJ1-5, the V gene TRBV6-5, with a possible D match to TRBD1 (6 bases). Between the trimmed V and J ends, which lost 7 bases and 4 bases, there was a span of 11 bases. There are 13 residues in the CDR3. Germline loops: CDR1 MNHEY, CDR2 SVGAGI. In DNA, the CDR3 is TGTGCCAGCACTTGGACAGTTAATCAGCCCCAGCATTTT. Protein product: CASTWTVNQPQHF.

V gene TRBV7-2 combines with J gene TRBJ2-3; D remains unclear. CDR1 and CDR2 from the germline V gene are SGHTA and FQGNSA. Trimming took off 5 bases at V and 4 bases at J, with 7 bases between the two ends. CDR3 length equals 12 residues. The DNA for the CDR3 is TGTGCCAGCAGCCACTACCCAGATACGCAGTATTTT. This sequence encodes CASSHYPDTQYF.

In DNA form, the CDR3 reads TGTGCCAGCAGCCGGGACGGGAATCAGCCCCAGCATTTT. Encoded protein: CASSRDGNQPQHF. This chain connects TRBV7-9 to TRBJ1-5; TRBD1 is a possible D gene (5 bases). CDR3 length equals 13 residues. Germline CDR1 reads SEHNR; CDR2 reads FQNEAQ (reference sequence). Trimming cost V 5 bases and J 4 bases, with 9 bases left between them. Full variable domain (outside the CDR3, taken from reference TRBV7-9 and TRBJ1-5): DTGVSQNPRHKITKRGQNVTFRCDPISEHNRLYWYRQTLGQGPEFLTYFQNEAQLEKSRLLSDRFSAERPKGSFSTLEIQRTEQGDSAMYLCASSRDGNQPQHFGDGTRLSIL.

The V and J genes are TRBV5-1 and TRBJ1-3; 7 bases are a match to TRBD1. The J segment lost 0 bases and the V segment lost 3 bases, leaving 3 bases of the junction unmatched. The germline V gene encodes CDR1 SGHRS and CDR2 YFSETQ. The CDR3 sequence is 15 residues long. CDR3 sequence: CASSSQGDSGNTIYF. The CDR3, as DNA: TGCGCCAGCAGCTCTCAGGGGGACTCTGGAAACACCATATATTTT.

DNA for the CDR3: TGTGCCAGCAGCCATCGACAGGGAGGAGGCTATGGCTACACCTTC. It specifies CASSHRQGGGYGYTF. The V call is TRBV3-1 (or the pseudogene TRBV3-2), the J call TRBJ1-2; 7 nucleotides agree with TRBD1. Trimming took 3 bases from V and 4 from J; bases not matched to a gene: 8. The CDR3 consists of 15 residues. Germline CDR1 reads LGHDT; CDR2 reads YNNKEL (reference sequence).

The V call is TRBV12-3 or TRBV12-4, the J call TRBJ2-7; D uncertain. CDR3 size: 12 residues. V lost 4 bases, J lost 1 base, and 5 bases lay in between. CDR3 DNA: TGTGCCAGCAGTTCAACGTCCTACGAGCAGTACTTC. Protein sequence: CASSSTSYEQYF.

The gene calls are TRBV9 and TRBJ2-1; 9 bases are a match to TRBD2. The CDR3 spans 16 residues. Germline V gene lookup returns CDR1 SGDLS and CDR2 YYNGEE. The V gene end was trimmed by 5 bases and the J gene end by 0 bases; junction bases not matched to a gene: 6. In DNA, the CDR3 is TGTGCCAGCAGTCTTAGCGGGGGCCGCTCCTACAATGAGCAGTTCTTC. Protein sequence: CASSLSGGRSYNEQFF.

The rearrangement links TRBV5-1 to TRBJ1-6, with 11 bases aligning to TRBD1. Germline-derived CDR1 and CDR2 are SGHRS and YFSETQ. The CDR3 consists of 15 residues. V shed 3 bases, J shed 9 bases, and the junction held 5 bases outside the gene matches. CDR3 DNA sequence: TGCGCCAGCAGCTGGGACAGGGGGGTAGGTTCACCCCTCCACTTT. Its translation is CASSWDRGVGSPLHF. The full variable domain, rest sourced from reference TRBV5-1 and TRBJ1-6, is KAGVTQTPRYLIKTRGQQVTLSCSPISGHRSVSWYQQTPGQGLQFLFEYFSETQRNKGNFPGRFSGRQFSNSRSEMNVSTLELGDSALYLCASSWDRGVGSPLHFGNGTRLTVT.

The chain employs TRBV7-2 and TRBJ1-2; the match to TRBD1 covers 7 bases. The J segment lost 7 bases and the V segment lost 5 bases, leaving 7 bases of the junction unmatched. CDR1 and CDR2 from the germline V gene are SGHTA and FQGNSA. The CDR3 spans 13 residues. The CDR3 region is CASSIRQGGGYTF. As DNA, the CDR3 is TGTGCCAGCAGCATTCGACAGGGTGGTGGCTACACCTTC.

This chain joins TRBV7-9 and TRBJ1-1, with unresolved D. CDR1 is SEHNR, CDR2 FQNEAQ, per germline (reference sequence). The CDR3 covers 9 residues. The V end lost 4 bases, the J end lost 6 bases, and 0 bases lay between the germline ends. CDR3 amino acids: CASSSEAFF. DNA for the CDR3: TGTGCCAGCAGCTCTGAAGCTTTCTTT. Combining the CDR3 with reference TRBV7-9 and TRBJ1-1 gives the whole variable domain DTGVSQNPRHKITKRGQNVTFRCDPISEHNRLYWYRQTLGQGPEFLTYFQNEAQLEKSRLLSDRFSAERPKGSFSTLEIQRTEQGDSAMYLCASSSEAFFGQGTRLTVV.

The chain recombines TRBV7-8 with TRBJ1-2; no clear D. The CDR3 loop spans 14 amino acids. Per germline, CDR1 SGHVS and CDR2 FQNEAQ. With 5 bases removed from V and 4 bases from J, the gap between germline ends came to 14 bases. The CDR3 reads CASSHRGSLYGYTF. CDR3 nucleotides: TGTGCCAGCAGCCACAGAGGCAGCCTCTATGGCTACACCTTC.

V usage is TRBV29-1 and J usage is TRBJ1-1; D is unclear. This CDR3 region has 14 residues. Germline loops: CDR1 SQVTM, CDR2 ANQGSEA. V was cut by 8 bases and J by 1 base, with 17 bases left in between. The CDR3 nucleotides are TGCAGCTTCCTCTACGGGAGTTGGAACACTGAAGCTTTCTTT. Its protein is CSFLYGSWNTEAFF.

As DNA, the CDR3 is TGCGCCAGCAGCCAAGACTTACTTCAGGGAGCTGAAGCTTTCTTT. Translation gives CASSQDLLQGAEAFF. The V gene is TRBV4-3, the J gene TRBJ1-1, with TRBD1 as a possible D gene (5 bases). Germline assignment: CDR1 LGHNA and CDR2 YSLEER. The CDR3 length is 15 residues. V was trimmed by 0 bases and J by 6 bases, leaving 14 bases between them.

The chain joins TRBV7-6 to TRBJ2-7, with 12 bases matching TRBD1. Losses at the gene ends were 1 base for V and 2 bases for J; bases not matched to a gene: 9. Per the germline V gene, CDR1 is SGHVS and CDR2 is FNYEAQ. This CDR3 is 18 amino acids long. CDR3 sequence: CASSLVGTGGYPTYEQYF. The CDR3 region has the DNA TGTGCCAGCAGCTTAGTTGGGACAGGGGGCTATCCTACCTACGAGCAGTACTTC.

The V and J genes are TRBV7-9 and TRBJ2-1; D might be TRBD1 or TRBD2, each matching 5 bases. The germline V gene has CDR1 SEHNR and CDR2 FQNEAQ (reference sequence). The CDR3 loop spans 13 amino acids. With 7 bases removed from V and 7 bases from J, the gap between germline ends came to 14 bases. CDR3 in DNA: TGTGCCAGCACCAATGCGAGGGGTAATGAGCAGTTCTTC. Protein sequence: CASTNARGNEQFF.

V is TRBV7-8 and J is TRBJ2-2, with TRBD1 matching 8 bases. Per germline, CDR1 SGHVS and CDR2 FQNEAQ. The trim removed 3 bases at V and 6 bases at J, leaving 6 bases unmatched. The CDR3 consists of 15 residues. The CDR3 DNA sequence: TGTGCCAGCAGCTTCGGACAGGGAAGAGCCGGGGAGCTGTTTTTT. Translating gives CASSFGQGRAGELFF.

This chain connects TRBV2 to TRBJ2-5; D is perhaps TRBD1 or TRBD2 (5 bases each). This CDR3 contains 14 residues. Germline V lookup: CDR1 SNHLY, CDR2 FYNNEI. V gave up 5 bases and J gave up 3 bases, with 13 bases separating them. The CDR3 region is CASSRDRGKETQYF. CDR3 bases: TGTGCCAGCAGTCGGGACCGCGGAAAAGAGACCCAGTACTTC.